The clone carrying this T cell receptor (beta chain) showed up many times. The junction and the germline gene differ at one end; a read error may be behind it. The sample is drawn from a study of regulatory T cells in long-lasting Graves disease. CDR1 SGHRS and CDR2 YFSETQ come from the germline V gene. The CDR3 covers 12 residues. Time point given: newly diagnosed GD, antithyroid drugs for less than 3 months. Construction of the TCR library relied on RNA isolated from PBMCs. CDR3 regions were amplified by Arm-PCR using iRepertoire HTBI primers to build TCR beta libraries. TCRdb re-derived calls from the multiplex PCR reads in MiXCR, one entry per CDR3 protein. The table includes a few hundred thousand distinct CDR3 sequences, approximately 20% detected once.

This sequence originates from a female donor with Graves disease. The specimen comprised peripheral blood mononuclear cells (PBMCs), sampled at new diagnosis, from a patient treated with antithyroid drugs. The chain combines TRBV5-1 with TRBJ1-2; D gene ambiguous. CDR3 DNA sequence: TGTGCCAGCAGCTTGGAGGCATATGGCTACACCTTC. It is translated as CASSLEAYGYTF.